These 2 T cell receptor beta chains share one sample of origin, sequenced in a study of blood T cells in healthy people across ages. Alongside a J-beta primer mix, a sample-barcoded 5' primer served in a second PCR lasting about 7 to 12 cycles. TCRdb reanalysed the 5' RACE reads using MiXCR and keeps one entry per CDR3 protein. The table records 600,000 or so distinct CDR3 sequences, 47% of them present only once. The sequencing input was blood. These receptors were taken from a man at least 80 years old in good health.

This chain joins TRBV7-2 and TRBJ1-5; D is uncertain. The CDR3 covers 15 residues. Germline V gene lookup returns CDR1 SGHTA and CDR2 FQGNSA. V lost 2 bases, J lost 6 bases, and 14 bases lay in between. This chain's CDR3 is CASSLYLAVLQPQHF. The CDR3 bases are TGTGCCAGCAGCTTATATCTGGCGGTGCTTCAGCCCCAGCATTTT.

The table lists this clonotype with a few counts. This chain links TRBV7-6 with TRBJ2-1; TRBD1 agrees at 7 bases. The V and J ends lost 5 bases and 8 bases, in that order; junction bases with no gene match: 9. The length of the CDR3 is 14 residues. Germline V gene lookup returns CDR1 SGHVS and CDR2 FNYEAQ. In DNA form, the CDR3 reads TGTGCCAGCAGCCTCAGAGGGGGCTGGGATGAGCAGTTCTTC. Amino acid sequence: CASSLRGGWDEQFF.